This T cell receptor beta chain was retrieved from a study of long-term antiretroviral therapy in people with HIV. The study's findings and limits: At every time point, clones expanded before ART dominated the repertoire.

V gave up 5 bases and J gave up 1 base, with 8 bases separating them. CDR1 is SGHVS and CDR2 is FNYEAQ in the germline V gene. This CDR3 spans 13 amino acids. In the case of this clone: As yet, its antigen is unknown.

The immunoSEQ assay was v3.0, run at survey level. Assay used: immunoSEQ multiplex PCR; TCRdb lists only in-frame clones, some missing. The table records tens of thousands of clones, 80% to 90% of them present only once. The sequence came from a woman in her forties or fifties with HIV. Sequencing was performed on unsorted PBMCs, taken roughly 2.7 years after starting antiretroviral therapy. The J gene is TRBJ1-1, the V gene TRBV7-6; D not resolved. For the CDR3, the DNA is TGTGCCAGCAGCGCTCAGCCGAACACTGAAGCTTTCTTT. Its translation: CASSAQPNTEAFF. Using reference TRBV7-6 and TRBJ1-1 for the parts outside the CDR3, the full variable domain is GAGVSQSPRYKVTKRGQDVALRCDPISGHVSLYWYRQALGQGPEFLTYFNYEAQQDKSGLPNDRFSAERPEGSISTLTIQRTEQRDSAMYRCASSAQPNTEAFFGQGTRLTVV.